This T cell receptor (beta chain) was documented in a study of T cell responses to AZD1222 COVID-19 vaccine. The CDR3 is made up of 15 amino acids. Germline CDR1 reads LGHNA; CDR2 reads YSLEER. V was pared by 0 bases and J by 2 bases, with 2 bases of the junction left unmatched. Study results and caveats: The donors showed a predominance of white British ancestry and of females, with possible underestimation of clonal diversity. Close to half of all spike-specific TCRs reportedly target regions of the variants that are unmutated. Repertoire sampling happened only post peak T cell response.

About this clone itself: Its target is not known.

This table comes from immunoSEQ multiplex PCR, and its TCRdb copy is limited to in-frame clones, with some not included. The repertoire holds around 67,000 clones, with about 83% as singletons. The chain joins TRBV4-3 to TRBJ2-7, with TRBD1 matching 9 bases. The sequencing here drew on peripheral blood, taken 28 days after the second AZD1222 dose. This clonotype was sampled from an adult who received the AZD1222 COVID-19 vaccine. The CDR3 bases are TGCGCCAGCAGCCAAGAACAGGGGGCGACCTACGAGCAGTACTTC. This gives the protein CASSQEQGATYEQYF.